A single T cell receptor beta chain is shown here with its context. Its specificity is not known. The sample is drawn from a study of cytomegalovirus exposure and HLA in healthy donors. The CDR3 has 15 residues. After removal of 1 base from V and 7 bases from J, the junction contained 7 bases not matched to a gene. Germline CDR1 is SEHNR and CDR2 is FQNEAQ (reference sequence). Researchers ran the PCR with 60 Vbeta and 13 Jbeta primers. Sequenced by immunoSEQ multiplex PCR; TCRdb stores in-frame clones only, minus some. This table holds 95,000 to 150,000 clones, around 80% found once. Findings and limits, study-wide: The classifier reportedly diagnosed cytomegalovirus status with high specificity and sensitivity. A later analysis reported that several of the most significant clusters appeared to be linked to common viral pathogens, among them Epstein-Barr virus. In vitro work confirmed that a few CMV-associated chains recognize CMV antigens.

This chain connects TRBV7-9 to TRBJ1-2, with TRBD1 identical over 9 bases. The material sequenced was PBMCs. The clonotype comes from a female donor in good health and CMV-seronegative. CDR3 sequence (DNA): TGTGCCAGCAGCTTAGTCCGGGACAGGGTGTCTGGCTACACCTTC. Amino acids: CASSLVRDRVSGYTF.